The clone carrying this T cell receptor (beta chain) was detected once. V trimming: 10 bases; J trimming: 3 bases; junction bases outside the gene matches: 6. Germline V CDR1 and CDR2: MNHGY, SAAAGT. The CDR3 runs to 13 residues. The source of the sample is a study of preoperative IRX-2 immunotherapy in early breast cancer. Treatment of the sample: preoperative locoregional IRX-2 cytokine immunotherapy. Libraries were prepared by immunoSEQ multiplex PCR; TCRdb keeps only in-frame clonotypes and omits some of them. The sample has 15,000 to 25,000 clones, 85% seen once. The sequenced sample was lymph node tissue, obtained after IRX-2 immunotherapy. This sequence originates from a human donor with breast cancer. This sequence joins TRBV6-8 and TRBJ2-1; 7 nucleotides match TRBD2. The DNA of the CDR3 is TGTGCCATCAGCGGGGCCAGCTACAATGAGCAGTTCTTC. It is translated as CAISGASYNEQFF.